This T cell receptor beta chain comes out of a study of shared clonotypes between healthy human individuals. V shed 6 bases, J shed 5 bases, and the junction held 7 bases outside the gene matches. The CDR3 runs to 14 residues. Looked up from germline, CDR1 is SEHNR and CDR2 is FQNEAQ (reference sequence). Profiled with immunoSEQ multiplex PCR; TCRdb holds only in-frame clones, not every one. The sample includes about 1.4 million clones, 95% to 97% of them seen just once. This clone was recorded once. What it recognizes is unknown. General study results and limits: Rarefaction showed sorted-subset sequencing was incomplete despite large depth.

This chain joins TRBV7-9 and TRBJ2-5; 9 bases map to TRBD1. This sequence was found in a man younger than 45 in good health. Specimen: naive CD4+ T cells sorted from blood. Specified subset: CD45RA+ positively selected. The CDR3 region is CASSSSGQGETQYF. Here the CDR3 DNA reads TGTGCCAGCAGTTCTAGTGGACAGGGGGAGACCCAGTACTTC.